These 20 T cell receptor beta chains were sequenced from one sample in a study of blood T cell repertoires in COVID-19. Only in-frame clones appear in the TCRdb table, and some are missing; sequencing was by immunoSEQ multiplex PCR. The sample shows approximately 210,000 clones, just over 85% of them seen only once. Sequencing was performed on peripheral blood. The receptors derive from a man aged 18 to 35 with active or convalescent COVID-19.

The genes are TRBV28 and TRBJ1-2; 7 positions match TRBD1. Germline values: CDR1 MDHEN, CDR2 SYDVKM. The length of the CDR3 is 14 residues. V trimming: 8 bases; J trimming: 4 bases; junction bases outside the gene matches: 10. The CDR3 loop reads CASFPTTGAYGYTF. The CDR3 nucleotides are TGTGCCAGCTTCCCGACCACAGGGGCCTATGGCTACACCTTC.

This clone was counted once. The rearrangement links TRBV28 to TRBJ1-1; D is unresolved. Germline CDR1 MDHEN, CDR2 SYDVKM. Trimming left V 7 bases short and J 5 bases short, with 14 bases between. This CDR3 has 13 residues. The CDR3: CASTKGGRTEAFF. The CDR3 region has the DNA TGTGCCAGCACAAAGGGAGGGAGGACTGAAGCTTTCTTT.

The chain carries TRBV27 and TRBJ2-5, with D perhaps TRBD2 (5 bases). The V end lost 5 bases, the J end lost 5 bases, and 18 bases lay between the germline ends. The CDR3 runs to 15 residues. The germline CDR1 and CDR2 sequences are MNHEY and SMNVEV (reference sequence). CDR3 region: CASSSSLGERETQYF. The CDR3, as DNA: TGTGCCAGCAGTAGCAGCCTCGGGGAAAGGGAGACCCAGTACTTC.

This clone was seen once. This rearrangement joins TRBV9 to TRBJ2-1; D gene ambiguous. Trimming cost V 0 bases and J 5 bases, with 15 bases left between them. Per the germline V gene, CDR1 is SGDLS and CDR2 is YYNGEE. The CDR3 consists of 16 residues. CDR3 sequence: CASSVAPLSLNNEQFF. For the CDR3, the DNA is TGTGCCAGCAGCGTAGCTCCCCTTTCCCTAAACAATGAGCAGTTCTTC.

The CDR3 region has the DNA TGTGCCAGCAGCCTAGGAGTCTCTGGCTACACCTTC. Encoded protein: CASSLGVSGYTF. The chain couples TRBV3-1 (or the pseudogene TRBV3-2) to TRBJ1-2; D gene uncertain. This CDR3 spans 12 amino acids. Germline CDR1 and CDR2: LGHDT and YNNKEL (reference sequence). Trimming pared 4 bases from V and 7 bases from J, leaving 10 bases between.

A single count supports this clone. V and J are TRBV29-1 and TRBJ2-7; tentatively, D is TRBD1 (5 bases). V gave up 5 bases and J gave up 1 base, with 15 bases separating them. CDR1 and CDR2 (germline): SQVTM, ANQGSEA. This CDR3 is built from 14 residues. Written as DNA, the CDR3 is TGCAGCGTTTCAGTCTGGGGCAGATCCTACGAGCAGTACTTC. As protein: CSVSVWGRSYEQYF.

Points on this clone: In the same sample, other DNA sequences code for this CDR3. This chain joins TRBV30 and TRBJ1-1; D is possibly TRBD1 (5 bases). This CDR3 contains 11 residues. V was shortened by 5 bases and J by 4 bases, with 8 bases between the two germline ends. The germline V gene encodes CDR1 GTSNPN and CDR2 SVGIG (reference sequence). CDR3 DNA: TGTGCCTGGTCAAGGGGCACTGAAGCTTTCTTT. Amino acid sequence: CAWSRGTEAFF.

In this sample, this clone turned up once. The chain links TRBV3-1 (or the pseudogene TRBV3-2) to TRBJ1-1, with D possibly matching TRBD1 (5 bases). The CDR3 has 15 amino acids. The germline gives CDR1 LGHDT, CDR2 YNNKEL (reference sequence). The V end lost 4 bases, the J end lost 1 base, and 13 bases lay between the germline ends. As DNA, the CDR3 is TGTGCCAGCAGCCTTTACTCAGACAGGAACACTGAAGCTTTCTTT. It is translated as CASSLYSDRNTEAFF.

The V gene is TRBV28, the J gene TRBJ2-5; TRBD2 matches 8 bases. This CDR3 has 14 amino acids. CDR1 MDHEN and CDR2 SYDVKM come from the germline V gene. V gave up 7 bases and J gave up 5 bases; unmatched junction bases: 9. CDR3 sequence reads: CASTSGGLGETQYF. The CDR3 bases are TGTGCCAGCACCTCGGGGGGGCTGGGGGAGACCCAGTACTTC.

This sequence joins TRBV29-1 and TRBJ2-5; 7 nucleotides match TRBD2. The CDR3 spans 15 residues. V lost 5 bases to trimming and J lost 6 bases; unmatched junction nucleotides: 15. Germline CDR1 and CDR2: SQVTM and ANQGSEA. CDR3 amino acids: CSVTRSHGGGQTQYF. The CDR3 bases are TGCAGCGTTACCCGATCGCATGGGGGGGGACAGACCCAGTACTTC.

This clone was found a few times. The chain is built from TRBV7-2 and TRBJ2-1, with a possible D match to TRBD1 (7 bases). CDR3 length: 14 amino acids. V lost 8 bases to trimming and J lost 3 bases, with 14 bases between them. From germline, CDR1 is SGHTA and CDR2 FQGNSA. DNA of the CDR3: TGTGCCAGCTCTTACCAGGGGGGCTACAATGAGCAGTTCTTC. Amino acid sequence: CASSYQGGYNEQFF.

The chain uses TRBV30 and TRBJ2-2, with D tentatively TRBD1 (6 bases). Germline-derived CDR1 and CDR2 are GTSNPN and SVGIG (reference sequence). This CDR3 is built from 12 residues. V was clipped by 1 base and J by 11 bases, with 11 bases between them. The CDR3 is CAWSGGGPELFF. The CDR3 DNA sequence: TGTGCCTGGAGTGGAGGGGGTCCCGAGCTGTTTTTT.

The chain employs TRBV30 and TRBJ2-2; D is perhaps TRBD1 (6 bases). Deletions cut 5 bases from V and 0 bases from J, with 10 bases between. This CDR3 is 14 amino acids long. CDR1 and CDR2 (germline): GTSNPN, SVGIG (reference sequence). The CDR3 DNA sequence: TGTGCCTGGCAGACAGGAGCGAACACCGGGGAGCTGTTTTTT. Protein: CAWQTGANTGELFF.

The V gene is TRBV7-3, the J gene TRBJ2-5; the D gene is possibly TRBD2 (6 bases). Trimming took off 1 base at V and 5 bases at J, with 11 bases between the two ends. Germline V CDR1 and CDR2: SGHTA, FQGTGA. CDR3 length: 14 residues. The CDR3, as DNA: TGTGCCAGCAGCTTAATCGGGGGTGTGGAGACCCAGTACTTC. This translates into CASSLIGGVETQYF. Supplemented by reference TRBV7-3 and TRBJ2-5, the full variable domain reads GAGVSQTPSNKVTEKGKYVELRCDPISGHTALYWYRQSLGQGPEFLIYFQGTGAADDSGLPNDRFFAVRPEGSVSTLKIQRTERGDSAVYLCASSLIGGVETQYFGPGTRLLVL.

The V and J genes are TRBV10-3 and TRBJ1-5; 8 bases match TRBD1. Germline CDR1 is ENHRY and CDR2 is SYGVKD. The CDR3 runs to 17 residues. The V segment lost 0 bases and the J segment 0 bases; nucleotides outside the gene matches: 4. The CDR3 region is CAISESARGLSNQPQHF. For the CDR3, the DNA is TGTGCCATCAGTGAGTCCGCCAGGGGGCTTAGCAATCAGCCCCAGCATTTT.

The chain employs TRBV28 and TRBJ1-4; the match to TRBD1 covers 7 bases. J was trimmed by 8 bases and V by 3 bases; bases with no gene match: 6. Germline V gene sequence: CDR1 MDHEN, CDR2 SYDVKM. This CDR3 is built from 14 residues. CDR3 bases: TGTGCCAGCAGTTTGTCAGTCAGGGGGGAAAAACTGTTTTTT. Residues: CASSLSVRGEKLFF.

This chain uses TRBV9 with TRBJ2-2, with D possibly TRBD2 on 6 matching bases. CDR3 length: 16 amino acids. Germline assignment: CDR1 SGDLS and CDR2 YYNGEE. Trimming took 4 bases from V and 2 from J, leaving 15 bases between them. CDR3 nucleotides: TGTGCCAGCAGCCTCACTAGCTCCCATAACACCGGGGAGCTGTTTTTT. It yields the protein CASSLTSSHNTGELFF.

The rearrangement uses TRBV19 and TRBJ1-2; D might be TRBD1 (6 bases). Germline CDR1 is LNHDA and CDR2 is SQIVND (reference sequence). Trimming stripped 11 bases from V and 4 bases from J, with 14 bases between. The CDR3 loop spans 12 amino acids. CDR3 nucleotides: TGTGCCTCCAACAGGGTTGGCTATGGCTACACCTTC. It yields the protein CASNRVGYGYTF.

The chain is built from TRBV6-5 and TRBJ1-6; possibly TRBD1 for D (6 bases). In germline, CDR1 is MNHEY, CDR2 SVGAGI. Trimming removed 6 bases from V and 9 bases from J, with 12 bases in between. This CDR3 region has 13 residues. CDR3 sequence (DNA): TGTGCCAGCAGATTACAGGGTATTTCACCCCTCCACTTT. This encodes CASRLQGISPLHF.

This sequence joins TRBV19 and TRBJ1-2; TRBD1 matches at 7 bases. Trimming cost V 4 bases and J 6 bases; bases outside gene matches: 11. The germline CDR1 and CDR2 sequences are LNHDA and SQIVND (reference sequence). The CDR3 sequence is 15 residues long. The CDR3 protein is CASSTLQGNLDGYTF. In DNA form, the CDR3 reads TGTGCCAGTAGTACATTACAGGGGAACCTAGATGGCTACACCTTC.